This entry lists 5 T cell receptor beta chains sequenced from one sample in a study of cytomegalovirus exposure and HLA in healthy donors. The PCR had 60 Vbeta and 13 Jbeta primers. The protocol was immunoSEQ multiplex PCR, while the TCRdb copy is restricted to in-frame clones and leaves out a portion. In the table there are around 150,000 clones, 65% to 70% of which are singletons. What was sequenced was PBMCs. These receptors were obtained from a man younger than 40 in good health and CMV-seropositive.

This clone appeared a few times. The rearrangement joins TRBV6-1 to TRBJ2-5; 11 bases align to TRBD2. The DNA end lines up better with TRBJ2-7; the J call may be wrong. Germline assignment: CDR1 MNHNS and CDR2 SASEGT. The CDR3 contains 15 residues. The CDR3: CASTRETSGAYEQYF. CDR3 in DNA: TGTGCCAGCACCAGGGAGACTAGCGGGGCTTACGAGCAGTACTTC.

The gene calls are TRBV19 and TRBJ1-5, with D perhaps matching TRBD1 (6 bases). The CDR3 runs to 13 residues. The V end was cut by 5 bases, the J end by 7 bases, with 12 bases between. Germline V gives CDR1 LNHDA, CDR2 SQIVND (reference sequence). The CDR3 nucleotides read TGTGCCAGTAGTTTCGGACAGACACAGCCCCAGCATTTT. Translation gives CASSFGQTQPQHF.

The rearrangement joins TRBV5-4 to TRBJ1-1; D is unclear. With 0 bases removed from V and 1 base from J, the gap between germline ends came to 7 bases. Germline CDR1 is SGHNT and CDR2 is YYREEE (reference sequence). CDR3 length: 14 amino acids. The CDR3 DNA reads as TGTGCCAGCAGCTTGGACAGCCGGAACACTGAAGCTTTCTTT. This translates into CASSLDSRNTEAFF.

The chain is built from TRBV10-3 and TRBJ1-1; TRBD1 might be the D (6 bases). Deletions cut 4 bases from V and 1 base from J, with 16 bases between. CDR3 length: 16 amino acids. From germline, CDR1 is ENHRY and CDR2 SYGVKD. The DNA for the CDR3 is TGTGCCATCAGTGGGGAAGGGGGGGTCGCGAACACTGAAGCTTTCTTT. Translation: CAISGEGGVANTEAFF.

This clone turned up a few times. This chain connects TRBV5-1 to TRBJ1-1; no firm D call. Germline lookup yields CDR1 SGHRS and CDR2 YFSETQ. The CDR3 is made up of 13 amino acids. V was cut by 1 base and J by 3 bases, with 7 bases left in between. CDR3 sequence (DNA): TGCGCCAGCAGCTTGCAGGCCGACACTGAAGCTTTCTTT. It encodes CASSLQADTEAFF.